This is a list of T cell receptor beta chains from one sample in a study of blood T cell repertoires in COVID-19. The table came from immunoSEQ multiplex PCR; TCRdb's copy has only in-frame clones and leaves some out. The data contain 170,000 or so clones, 70% to 90% of them singletons. The sequenced sample was peripheral blood. These TCRs come from a man aged 55 to 70 with COVID-19, enrolled during active disease. The CDR3 runs from the conserved cysteine through the conserved F or W. D genes are given only for firm matches. Rows give clone size only sometimes, using once, few, many, or a class for an expanded clone.

>TRBD1|TRBJ2-1|TRBV29-1|-
TGCAGCGCAAGCAGGGGGATGGCGTCCGATGAGCAGTTCTTC
CSASRGMASDEQFF
>TRBD1|TRBJ2-1|TRBV29-1|-
TGCAGCGCCTCAGGGGGGACAGGGTCGGGTGAGCAGTTCTTC
CSASGGTGSGEQFF
>-|TRBJ2-5|TRBV3-1/TRBV3-2|-
TGTGCCAGCAGTCAAGACGACTGGATGCCAGTGGACCTGGAGGGAGAGACCCAGTACTTC
CASSQDDWMPVDLEGETQYF
>TRBD1|TRBJ1-6|TRBV7-2|once
TGTGCCAGCAGCCCGGACAGGAACTATAATTCACCCCTCCACTTT
CASSPDRNYNSPLHF
>TRBD1|TRBJ1-6|TRBV11-2|-
TGTGCCAGCAGCGGGCCGGGACAGAGAAATTCACCCCTCCACTTT
CASSGPGQRNSPLHF
>TRBD2|TRBJ2-3|TRBV6-2/TRBV6-3|-
TGTGCCAGCAGCCGCGAGGGCGGGAGCCGCACAGATACGCAGTATTTT
CASSREGGSRTDTQYF
>-|TRBJ1-5|TRBV7-9|-
TGTGCCAGCAGCTCGCAGGGGTCCCAGCCCCAGCATTTT
CASSSQGSQPQHF
>TRBD2|TRBJ2-7|TRBV6-5|-
TGTGCCAGCAGTTCCTGGACTAGCGGAGACTACGAGCAGTACTTC
CASSSWTSGDYEQYF
>-|TRBJ2-5|TRBV5-4|-
TGTGCCAGCAGCTTTTCTTCTCAAGAGACCCAGTACTTC
CASSFSSQETQYF
>-|TRBJ1-1|TRBV29-1|-
TGCAGCGTTCAGGGGTTGGACACTGAAGCTTTCTTT
CSVQGLDTEAFF
>TRBD1|TRBJ1-5|TRBV19|-
TGTGCCAGTAGTCCTCCACTAGGCAACAGGGACAGAGCCAATCAGCCCCAGCATTTT
CASSPPLGNRDRANQPQHF